This T cell receptor (beta chain) was sequenced for a study of shared clonotypes between healthy human individuals. The J segment lost 3 bases and the V segment lost 0 bases, leaving 7 bases of the junction unmatched. This CDR3 is built from 17 residues. CDR1 is MGHRA and CDR2 is YSYEKL in the germline V gene. The assay used deep level. Sequenced by immunoSEQ multiplex PCR; TCRdb stores in-frame clones only, minus some. This repertoire shows 2,500,000 or so clones, 93% found once; its top ten account for 0.36%. This chain links TRBV4-1 with TRBJ2-3; 9 positions agree with TRBD2. The TCR comes from a man aged 18 to 29 in good health. Some clones in this sample may be carry-over from other donors' samples. The sequencing sample was made of naive CD4+ T cells from PBMCs. The subset: CD45RA+ positively selected. The CDR3 nucleotides are TGCGCCAGCAGCCAAGATGCAGCGGGAGGCTTAACAGATACGCAGTATTTT. Its protein is CASSQDAAGGLTDTQYF.